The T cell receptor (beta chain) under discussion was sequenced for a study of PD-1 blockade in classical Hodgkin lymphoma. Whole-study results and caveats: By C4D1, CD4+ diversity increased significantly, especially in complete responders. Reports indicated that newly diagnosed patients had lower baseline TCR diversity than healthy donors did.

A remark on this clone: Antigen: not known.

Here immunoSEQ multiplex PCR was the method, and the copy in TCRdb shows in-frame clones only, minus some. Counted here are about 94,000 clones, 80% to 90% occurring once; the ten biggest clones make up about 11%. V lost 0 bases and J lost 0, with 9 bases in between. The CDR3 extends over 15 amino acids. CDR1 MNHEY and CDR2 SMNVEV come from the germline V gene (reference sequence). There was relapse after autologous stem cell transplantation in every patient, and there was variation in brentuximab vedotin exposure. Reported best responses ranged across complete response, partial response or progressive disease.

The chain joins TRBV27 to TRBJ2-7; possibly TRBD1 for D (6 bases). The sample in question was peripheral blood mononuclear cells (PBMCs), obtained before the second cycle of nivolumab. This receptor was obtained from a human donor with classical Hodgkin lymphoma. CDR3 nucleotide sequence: TGTGCCAGCAGTTTATCCAGGGGAAGCTCCTACGAGCAGTACTTC. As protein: CASSLSRGSSYEQYF.